This TCR beta chain is from a study of T cell responses to AZD1222 COVID-19 vaccine. There are 14 residues in the CDR3. After removal of 4 bases from V and 1 base from J, the junction contained 1 base not matched to a gene. Per germline, CDR1 MNHNY and CDR2 SVGAGI (reference sequence). Clones were read by immunoSEQ multiplex PCR, and TCRdb kept only the in-frame ones, dropping some. The sample consists of around 99,000 clones, around nine tenths of them appearing once. This receptor was taken from an adult in good health. This specimen was peripheral blood, taken on day 0 of AZD1222 vaccination. The chain links TRBV6-6 to TRBJ2-7; 10 positions match TRBD1. CDR3 bases: TGTGCCAGCAGTTCGGGACAGGGGTCCTACGAGCAGTACTTC. It is translated as CASSSGQGSYEQYF.